This is a list of T cell receptor beta chains from one sample in a study of blood T cell repertoires in COVID-19. Using immunoSEQ multiplex PCR, the repertoire was profiled, and TCRdb retains in-frame clones only, with some absent. The sample holds 150,000 to 200,000 clones; roughly four fifths are singletons and the top ten take around 20%. The sequencing sample was made of peripheral blood. Source of these receptors: a woman older than 75 with acute or convalescent COVID-19. Each CDR3 is given with its conserved first and last residue. D genes are given only for firm matches. Size is stated for part of the rows, as once, few or many counts, or as a class when the clone is expanded.

V gene: TRBV10-2
clone size: .
J gene: TRBJ2-3
D gene: .
CDR3 protein: CASSEWLADTDTQYF
CDR3 DNA: TGCGCCAGCAGTGAGTGGCTAGCCGACACAGATACGCAGTATTTT

V gene: TRBV27
clone size: .
J gene: TRBJ1-2
D gene: .
CDR3 protein: CASSLAGPLDYGYTF
CDR3 DNA: TGTGCCAGCAGTTTAGCAGGGCCCCTAGACTATGGCTACACCTTC

V gene: TRBV25-1
clone size: .
J gene: TRBJ2-7
D gene: TRBD2
CDR3 protein: CAIAGESYEQYF
CDR3 DNA: TGTGCCATCGCGGGAGAATCCTACGAGCAGTACTTC

V gene: TRBV18
clone size: .
J gene: TRBJ2-5
D gene: .
CDR3 protein: CASSPLASRETQYF
CDR3 DNA: TGTGCCAGCTCACCACTCGCTAGCCGAGAGACCCAGTACTTC

V gene: TRBV10-2
clone size: .
J gene: TRBJ2-7
D gene: TRBD1
CDR3 protein: CASSPGTGAGEQYF
CDR3 DNA: TGCGCCAGCAGTCCCGGGACAGGGGCAGGTGAGCAGTACTTC

V gene: TRBV5-4
clone size: .
J gene: TRBJ1-1
D gene: TRBD1
CDR3 protein: CASSLSTGRNTEAFF
CDR3 DNA: TGTGCCAGCAGCTTATCGACAGGGCGAAACACTGAAGCTTTCTTT

V gene: TRBV28
clone size: .
J gene: TRBJ2-1
D gene: TRBD2
CDR3 protein: CASSTSGRVSYNEQFF
CDR3 DNA: TGTGCCAGCAGTACAAGCGGGAGGGTCTCCTACAATGAGCAGTTCTTC

V gene: TRBV5-6
clone size: .
J gene: TRBJ2-5
D gene: TRBD1
CDR3 protein: CASSLGQPKETQYF
CDR3 DNA: TGTGCCAGCAGCCTGGGACAGCCGAAAGAGACCCAGTACTTC

V gene: TRBV5-6
clone size: .
J gene: TRBJ2-3
D gene: TRBD1
CDR3 protein: CASSSQGTGSTDTQYF
CDR3 DNA: TGTGCCAGCAGCTCACAGGGGACAGGGAGCACAGATACGCAGTATTTT

V gene: TRBV4-1
clone size: .
J gene: TRBJ1-5
D gene: .
CDR3 protein: CASSQEEWGRATQHF
CDR3 DNA: TGCGCCAGCAGCCAAGAAGAATGGGGCAGGGCTACCCAGCATTTT

V gene: TRBV19
clone size: .
J gene: TRBJ1-2
D gene: .
CDR3 protein: CASSRAGIRGAMTYGYTF
CDR3 DNA: TGTGCCAGTAGTAGGGCGGGGATTCGGGGGGCCATGACCTATGGCTACACCTTC

V gene: TRBV25-1
clone size: .
J gene: TRBJ2-5
D gene: .
CDR3 protein: CASSVPPSLGRETQYF
CDR3 DNA: TGTGCCAGCAGTGTTCCCCCGAGCTTGGGGAGGGAGACCCAGTACTTC

V gene: TRBV7-6
clone size: .
J gene: TRBJ2-7
D gene: TRBD2
CDR3 protein: CASSLGIAGGYSYEQYF
CDR3 DNA: TGTGCCAGCAGCTTAGGGATAGCGGGGGGATATTCCTACGAGCAGTACTTC

V gene: TRBV6-5
clone size: .
J gene: TRBJ1-3
D gene: .
CDR3 protein: CASSPTKSGNTIYF
CDR3 DNA: TGTGCCAGCAGCCCAACAAAGTCTGGAAACACCATATATTTT

V gene: TRBV4-1
clone size: once
J gene: TRBJ2-2
D gene: .
CDR3 protein: CASSHPRGGANTGELFF
CDR3 DNA: TGCGCCAGCAGCCACCCTCGAGGCGGGGCGAACACCGGGGAGCTGTTTTTT

V gene: TRBV7-2
clone size: .
J gene: TRBJ1-2
D gene: TRBD1
CDR3 protein: CASSSPGQLYGYTF
CDR3 DNA: TGTGCCAGCAGCTCACCGGGACAGCTCTATGGCTACACCTTC

V gene: TRBV29-1
clone size: .
J gene: TRBJ2-7
D gene: .
CDR3 protein: CSVQDFYEQYF
CDR3 DNA: TGCAGCGTACAGGATTTTTACGAGCAGTACTTC

V gene: TRBV27
clone size: .
J gene: TRBJ2-7
D gene: TRBD1
CDR3 protein: CASSSQGRAYEQYF
CDR3 DNA: TGTGCCAGCAGTTCACAGGGGCGGGCCTACGAGCAGTACTTC

V gene: TRBV24-1
clone size: .
J gene: TRBJ2-2
D gene: .
CDR3 protein: CATSDFSRTGELFF
CDR3 DNA: TGTGCCACCAGTGATTTCTCGCGTACCGGGGAGCTGTTTTTT

V gene: TRBV30
clone size: .
J gene: TRBJ2-7
D gene: TRBD1
CDR3 protein: CAWSVRGQGYEQYF
CDR3 DNA: TGTGCCTGGAGTGTAAGGGGACAGGGCTACGAGCAGTACTTC

V gene: TRBV18
clone size: once
J gene: TRBJ1-3
D gene: TRBD1
CDR3 protein: CASSLQGHSGNTIYF
CDR3 DNA: TGTGCCAGCTCCCTACAGGGGCATTCTGGAAACACCATATATTTT

V gene: TRBV6-1
clone size: .
J gene: TRBJ2-3
D gene: .
CDR3 protein: CASSEPGGTDTQYF
CDR3 DNA: TGTGCCAGCAGTGAACCAGGCGGCACAGATACGCAGTATTTT

V gene: TRBV6-1
clone size: .
J gene: TRBJ1-2
D gene: .
CDR3 protein: CASSEYRQGPNYGYTF
CDR3 DNA: TGTGCCAGCAGTGAATATCGGCAGGGCCCTAACTATGGCTACACCTTC

V gene: TRBV25-1
clone size: .
J gene: TRBJ2-7
D gene: .
CDR3 protein: CASSERPLRDYEQYF
CDR3 DNA: TGTGCCAGCAGTGAAAGACCGCTCCGGGACTACGAGCAGTACTTC

V gene: TRBV6-5
clone size: .
J gene: TRBJ2-7
D gene: .
CDR3 protein: CASSYTEGGAKQYF
CDR3 DNA: TGTGCCAGCAGTTACACGGAGGGGGGGGCTAAGCAGTACTTC

V gene: TRBV11-2
clone size: .
J gene: TRBJ2-3
D gene: .
CDR3 protein: CASSREGSTDTQYF
CDR3 DNA: TGTGCCAGCAGCCGGGAAGGTAGCACAGATACGCAGTATTTT

V gene: TRBV11-2
clone size: .
J gene: TRBJ2-1
D gene: TRBD2
CDR3 protein: CASSLEGAGGSYNEQFF
CDR3 DNA: TGTGCCAGCAGCTTAGAAGGGGCGGGGGGCTCCTACAATGAGCAGTTCTTC

V gene: TRBV12-3/TRBV12-4
clone size: once
J gene: TRBJ2-7
D gene: .
CDR3 protein: CASSSGIYEQYF
CDR3 DNA: TGTGCCAGCAGTTCAGGCATATACGAGCAGTACTTC

V gene: TRBV7-3
clone size: once
J gene: TRBJ1-2
D gene: .
CDR3 protein: CASSLVASGNYGYTF
CDR3 DNA: TGTGCCAGCAGCCTCGTTGCGTCGGGAAACTATGGCTACACCTTC

V gene: TRBV18
clone size: few
J gene: TRBJ1-3
D gene: .
CDR3 protein: CASSPQKGPGNTIYF
CDR3 DNA: TGTGCCAGCTCACCACAGAAGGGGCCAGGAAACACCATATATTTT

V gene: TRBV3-1/TRBV3-2
clone size: .
J gene: TRBJ2-7
D gene: TRBD2
CDR3 protein: CASRDRGGTYEQYF
CDR3 DNA: TGTGCCAGCAGAGACCGCGGGGGAACCTACGAGCAGTACTTC

V gene: TRBV5-1
clone size: .
J gene: TRBJ2-7
D gene: TRBD2
CDR3 protein: CASSSGLAENEQYF
CDR3 DNA: TGCGCCAGCAGCTCGGGACTAGCGGAAAACGAGCAGTACTTC

V gene: TRBV5-1
clone size: .
J gene: TRBJ1-5
D gene: .
CDR3 protein: CASSLDGWAQPQHF
CDR3 DNA: TGCGCCAGCAGCTTGGATGGTTGGGCTCAGCCCCAGCATTTT

V gene: TRBV29-1
clone size: .
J gene: TRBJ2-2
D gene: .
CDR3 protein: CSVVIAGGANTGELFF
CDR3 DNA: TGCAGCGTTGTCATTGCTGGGGGCGCGAACACCGGGGAGCTGTTTTTT

V gene: TRBV10-1
clone size: .
J gene: TRBJ2-7
D gene: .
CDR3 protein: CASSEGGTPYEQYF
CDR3 DNA: TGCGCCAGCAGTGAGGGAGGGACCCCCTACGAGCAGTACTTC

V gene: TRBV18
clone size: .
J gene: TRBJ1-4
D gene: .
CDR3 protein: CASSGEAGDIEEKLFF
CDR3 DNA: TGTGCCAGCTCAGGAGAAGCAGGGGACATTGAAGAAAAACTGTTTTTT

V gene: TRBV19
clone size: once
J gene: TRBJ2-3
D gene: TRBD2
CDR3 protein: CASSIRGSGVTDTQYF
CDR3 DNA: TGTGCCAGTAGTATAAGAGGAAGCGGGGTCACAGATACGCAGTATTTT

V gene: TRBV4-3
clone size: .
J gene: TRBJ1-4
D gene: .
CDR3 protein: CASSQDSRGREKLFF
CDR3 DNA: TGCGCCAGCAGCCAAGACAGTCGGGGTCGAGAAAAACTGTTTTTT

V gene: TRBV19
clone size: .
J gene: TRBJ2-5
D gene: .
CDR3 protein: CASRTWGASETQYF
CDR3 DNA: TGTGCCAGTAGGACATGGGGAGCCTCAGAGACCCAGTACTTC

V gene: TRBV7-9
clone size: .
J gene: TRBJ2-1
D gene: .
CDR3 protein: CASSLVQVNNEQFF
CDR3 DNA: TGTGCCAGCAGCTTAGTACAGGTAAACAATGAGCAGTTCTTC